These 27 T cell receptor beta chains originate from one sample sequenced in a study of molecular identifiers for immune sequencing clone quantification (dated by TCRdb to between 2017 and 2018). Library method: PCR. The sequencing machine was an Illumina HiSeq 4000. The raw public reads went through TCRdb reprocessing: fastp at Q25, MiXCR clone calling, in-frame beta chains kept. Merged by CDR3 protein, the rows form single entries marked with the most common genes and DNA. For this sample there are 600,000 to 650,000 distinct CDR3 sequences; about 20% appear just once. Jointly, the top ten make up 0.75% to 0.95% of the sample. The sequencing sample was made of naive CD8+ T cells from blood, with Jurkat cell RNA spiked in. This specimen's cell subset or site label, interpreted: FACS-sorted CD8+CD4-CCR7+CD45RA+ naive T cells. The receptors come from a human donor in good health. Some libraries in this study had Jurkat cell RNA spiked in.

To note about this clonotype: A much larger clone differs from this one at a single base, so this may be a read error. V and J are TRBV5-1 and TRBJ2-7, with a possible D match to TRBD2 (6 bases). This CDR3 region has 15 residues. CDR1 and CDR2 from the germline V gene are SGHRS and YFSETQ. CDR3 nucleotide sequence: TGCGCCGGCAGCTTGGCAGGCGGGGCCGGATACGAGCAGTACTTC. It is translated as CAGSLAGGAGYEQYF.

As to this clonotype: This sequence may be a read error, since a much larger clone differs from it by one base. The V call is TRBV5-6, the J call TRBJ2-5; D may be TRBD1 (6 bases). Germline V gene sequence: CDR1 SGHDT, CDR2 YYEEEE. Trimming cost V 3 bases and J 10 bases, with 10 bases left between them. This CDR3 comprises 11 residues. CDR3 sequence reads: CASSSQGHQYF. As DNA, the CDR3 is TGTGCCAGCAGCTCCCAGGGGCACCAGTACTTC.

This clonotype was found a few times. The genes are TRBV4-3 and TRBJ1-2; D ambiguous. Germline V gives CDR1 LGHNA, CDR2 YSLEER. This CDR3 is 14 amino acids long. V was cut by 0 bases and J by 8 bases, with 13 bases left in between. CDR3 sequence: CASSQDGWPWGYTF. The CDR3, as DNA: TGCGCCAGCAGCCAAGATGGCTGGCCATGGGGCTACACCTTC.

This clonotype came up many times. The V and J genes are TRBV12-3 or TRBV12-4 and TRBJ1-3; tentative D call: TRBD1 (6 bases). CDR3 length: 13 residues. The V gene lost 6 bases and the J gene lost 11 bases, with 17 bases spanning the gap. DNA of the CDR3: TGTGCCAGCAGCCCGCCGGGACATCGTCCCATATATTTT. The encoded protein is CASSPPGHRPIYF.

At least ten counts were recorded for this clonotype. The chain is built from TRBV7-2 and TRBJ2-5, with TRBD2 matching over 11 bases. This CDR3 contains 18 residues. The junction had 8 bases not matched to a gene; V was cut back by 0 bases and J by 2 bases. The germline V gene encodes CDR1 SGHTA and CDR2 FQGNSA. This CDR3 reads CASSLANPRTSGQETQYF. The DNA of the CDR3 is TGTGCCAGCAGCTTAGCGAACCCCCGGACTAGCGGGCAAGAGACCCAGTACTTC.

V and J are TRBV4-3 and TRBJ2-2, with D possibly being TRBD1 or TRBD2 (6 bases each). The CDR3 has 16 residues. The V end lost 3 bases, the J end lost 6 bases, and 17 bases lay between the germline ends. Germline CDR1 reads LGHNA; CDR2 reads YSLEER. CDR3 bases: TGCGCCAGCAGCCAGGCACAGGGAGGAGGACCCGGGGAGCTGTTTTTT. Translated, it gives CASSQAQGGGPGELFF.

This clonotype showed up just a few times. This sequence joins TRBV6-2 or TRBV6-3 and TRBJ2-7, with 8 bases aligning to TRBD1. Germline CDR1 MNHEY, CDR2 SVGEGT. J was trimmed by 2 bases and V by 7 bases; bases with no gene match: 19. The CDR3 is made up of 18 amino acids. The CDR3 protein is CASTTHQGAIFLAYEQYF. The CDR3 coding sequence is TGTGCCAGCACCACGCATCAGGGGGCGATATTCTTGGCCTACGAGCAGTACTTC.

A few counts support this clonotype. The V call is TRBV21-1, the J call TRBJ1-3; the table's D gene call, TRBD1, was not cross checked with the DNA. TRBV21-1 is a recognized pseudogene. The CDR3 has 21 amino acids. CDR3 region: CASSKEGRGDIPTDSGNTIYF. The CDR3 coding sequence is TGTGCCAGCAGCAAAGAAGGCAGGGGGGATATACCCACAGACTCTGGAAACACCATATATTTT.

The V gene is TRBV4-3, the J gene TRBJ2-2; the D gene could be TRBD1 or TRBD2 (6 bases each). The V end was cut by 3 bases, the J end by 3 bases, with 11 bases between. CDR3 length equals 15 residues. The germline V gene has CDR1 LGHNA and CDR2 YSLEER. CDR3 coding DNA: TGCGCCAGCAGCCATTCGAGGGGGGACACCGGGGAGCTGTTTTTT. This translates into CASSHSRGDTGELFF.

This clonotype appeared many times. CDR3 coding DNA: TGTGCCAGCAGTGAACGGGTATTCGGCCATAATTCACCCCTCCACTTT. The encoded protein is CASSERVFGHNSPLHF. The rearrangement links TRBV2 to TRBJ1-6; D remains unclear. The CDR3 spans 16 residues. Germline CDR1 reads SNHLY; CDR2 reads FYNNEI. Trimming took off 2 bases at V and 5 bases at J, with 13 bases between the two ends.

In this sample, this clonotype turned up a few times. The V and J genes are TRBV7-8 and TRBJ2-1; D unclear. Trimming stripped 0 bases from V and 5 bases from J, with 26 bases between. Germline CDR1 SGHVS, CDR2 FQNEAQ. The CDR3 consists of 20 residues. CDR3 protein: CASSLALAPSRYERDNEQFF. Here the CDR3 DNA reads TGTGCCAGCAGCTTAGCTCTCGCACCTTCCCGTTACGAGAGAGACAATGAGCAGTTCTTC. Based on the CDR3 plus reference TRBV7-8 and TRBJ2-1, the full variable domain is GAGVSQSPRYKVAKRGQDVALRCDPISGHVSLFWYQQALGQGPEFLTYFQNEAQLDKSGLPSDRFFAERPEGSVSTLKIQRTQQEDSAVYLCASSLALAPSRYERDNEQFFGPGTRLTVL.

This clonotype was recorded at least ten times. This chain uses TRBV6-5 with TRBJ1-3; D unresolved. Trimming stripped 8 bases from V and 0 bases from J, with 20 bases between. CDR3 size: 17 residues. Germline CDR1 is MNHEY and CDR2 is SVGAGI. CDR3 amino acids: CASLYNSGRPSGNTIYF. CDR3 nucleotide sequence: TGTGCCAGCCTATATAACTCCGGCAGGCCCTCTGGAAACACCATATATTTT.

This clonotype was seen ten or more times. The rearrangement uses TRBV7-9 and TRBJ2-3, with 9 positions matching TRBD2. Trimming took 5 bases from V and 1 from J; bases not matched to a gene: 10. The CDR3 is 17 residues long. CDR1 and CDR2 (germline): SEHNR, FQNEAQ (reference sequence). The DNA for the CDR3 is TGTGCCAGCAGCCGCCCGAGGCCTAGCGGGGGCACAGATACGCAGTATTTT. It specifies CASSRPRPSGGTDTQYF.

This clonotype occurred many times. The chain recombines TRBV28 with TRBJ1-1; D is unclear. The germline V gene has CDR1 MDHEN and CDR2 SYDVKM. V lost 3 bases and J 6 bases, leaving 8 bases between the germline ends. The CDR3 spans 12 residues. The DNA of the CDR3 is TGTGCCAGCAGTTTTAATGGGGCTGAAGCTTTCTTT. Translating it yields CASSFNGAEAFF. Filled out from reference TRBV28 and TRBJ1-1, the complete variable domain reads DVKVTQSSRYLVKRTGEKVFLECVQDMDHENMFWYRQDPGLGLRLIYFSYDVKMKEKGDIPEGYSVSREKKERFSLILESASTNQTSMYLCASSFNGAEAFFGQGTRLTVV.

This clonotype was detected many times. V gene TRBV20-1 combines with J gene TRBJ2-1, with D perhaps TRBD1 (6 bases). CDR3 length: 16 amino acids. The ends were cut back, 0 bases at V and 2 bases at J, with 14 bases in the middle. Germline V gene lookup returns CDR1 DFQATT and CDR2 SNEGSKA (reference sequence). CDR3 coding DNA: TGCAGTGCTAGAGATCGGAGGACAGCAACCTACAATGAGCAGTTCTTC. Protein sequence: CSARDRRTATYNEQFF.

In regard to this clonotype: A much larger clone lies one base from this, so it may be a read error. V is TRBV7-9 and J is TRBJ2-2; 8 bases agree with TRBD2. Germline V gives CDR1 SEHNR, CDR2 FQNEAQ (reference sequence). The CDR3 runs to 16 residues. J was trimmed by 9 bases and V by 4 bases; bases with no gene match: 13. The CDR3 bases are TGTGCCAGCAGCTACCAACCGGGACTAGGCTCCTGGGAGCTGTTTTTT. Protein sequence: CASSYQPGLGSWELFF. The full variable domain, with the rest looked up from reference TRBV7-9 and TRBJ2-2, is DTGVSQNPRHKITKRGQNVTFRCDPISEHNRLYWYRQTLGQGPEFLTYFQNEAQLEKSRLLSDRFSAERPKGSFSTLEIQRTEQGDSAMYLCASSYQPGLGSWELFFGEGSRLTVL.

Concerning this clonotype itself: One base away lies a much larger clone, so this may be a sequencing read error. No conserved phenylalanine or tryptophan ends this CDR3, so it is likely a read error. The CDR3 spells CASSFETGATFSYEQYL. Written as DNA, the CDR3 is TGCGCCAGCAGCTTTGAGACAGGAGCCACCTTTTCCTACGAGCAGTACCTC. V gene TRBV5-1 combines with J gene TRBJ2-7, with a tentative D call TRBD1 (6 bases). Deletions cut 2 bases from V and 1 base from J, with 19 bases between. This CDR3 is 17 amino acids long. Germline V gene lookup returns CDR1 SGHRS and CDR2 YFSETQ.

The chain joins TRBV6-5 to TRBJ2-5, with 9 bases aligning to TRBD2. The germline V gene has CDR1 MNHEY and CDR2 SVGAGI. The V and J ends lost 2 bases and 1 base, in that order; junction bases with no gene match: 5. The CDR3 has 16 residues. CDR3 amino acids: CASSYVAGGPQETQYF. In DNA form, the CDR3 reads TGTGCCAGCAGTTACGTGGCGGGGGGGCCCCAAGAGACCCAGTACTTC.

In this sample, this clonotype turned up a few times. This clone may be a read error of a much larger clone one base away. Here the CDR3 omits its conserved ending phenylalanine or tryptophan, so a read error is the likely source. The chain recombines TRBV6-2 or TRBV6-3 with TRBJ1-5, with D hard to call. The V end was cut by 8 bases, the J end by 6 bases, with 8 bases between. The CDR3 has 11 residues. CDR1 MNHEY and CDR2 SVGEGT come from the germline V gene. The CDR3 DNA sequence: TGTGCCAGCGGCTATGGTCAGCCCCAGCATTTG. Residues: CASGYGQPQHL.

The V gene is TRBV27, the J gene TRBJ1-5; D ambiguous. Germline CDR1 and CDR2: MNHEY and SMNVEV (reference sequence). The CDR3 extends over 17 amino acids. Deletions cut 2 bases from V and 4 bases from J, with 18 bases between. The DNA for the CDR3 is TGTGCCAGCAGTTTAATGTCACCCCTTCTAGGGAATCAGCCCCAGCATTTT. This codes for CASSLMSPLLGNQPQHF.

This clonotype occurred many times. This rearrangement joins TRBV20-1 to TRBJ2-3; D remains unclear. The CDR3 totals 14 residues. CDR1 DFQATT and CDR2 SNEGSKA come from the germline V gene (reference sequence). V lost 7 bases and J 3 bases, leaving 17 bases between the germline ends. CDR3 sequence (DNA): TGCAGTGTCCCCCCGGTGGGTTGGACAGATACGCAGTATTTT. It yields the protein CSVPPVGWTDTQYF.

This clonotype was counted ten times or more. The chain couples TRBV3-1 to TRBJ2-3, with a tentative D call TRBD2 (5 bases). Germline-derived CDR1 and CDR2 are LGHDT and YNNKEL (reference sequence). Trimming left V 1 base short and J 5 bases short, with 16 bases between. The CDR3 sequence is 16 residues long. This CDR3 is CASSQAAGLSGDTQYF. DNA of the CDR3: TGTGCCAGCAGCCAAGCGGCAGGACTCTCCGGAGATACGCAGTATTTT.

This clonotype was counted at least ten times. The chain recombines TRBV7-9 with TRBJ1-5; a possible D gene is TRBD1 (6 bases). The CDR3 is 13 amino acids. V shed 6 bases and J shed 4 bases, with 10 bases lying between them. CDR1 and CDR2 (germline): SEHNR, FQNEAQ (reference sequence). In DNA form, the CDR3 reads TGTGCCAGCAGGTCGGACAGAAATCAGCCCCAGCATTTT. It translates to CASRSDRNQPQHF.

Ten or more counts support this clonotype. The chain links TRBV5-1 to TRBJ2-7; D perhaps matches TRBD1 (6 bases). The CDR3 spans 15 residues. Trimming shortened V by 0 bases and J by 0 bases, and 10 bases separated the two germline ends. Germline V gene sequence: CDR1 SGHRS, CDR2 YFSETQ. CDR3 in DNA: TGCGCCAGCAGCTTGGTAGCAGGGGCCTCCTACGAGCAGTACTTC. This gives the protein CASSLVAGASYEQYF.

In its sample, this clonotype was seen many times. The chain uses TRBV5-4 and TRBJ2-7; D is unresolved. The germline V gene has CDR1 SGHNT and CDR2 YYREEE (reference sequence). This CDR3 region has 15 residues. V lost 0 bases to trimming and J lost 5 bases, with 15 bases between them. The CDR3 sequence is CASSLVDDFWDEQYF. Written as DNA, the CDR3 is TGTGCCAGCAGCTTGGTCGACGACTTCTGGGACGAGCAGTACTTC.

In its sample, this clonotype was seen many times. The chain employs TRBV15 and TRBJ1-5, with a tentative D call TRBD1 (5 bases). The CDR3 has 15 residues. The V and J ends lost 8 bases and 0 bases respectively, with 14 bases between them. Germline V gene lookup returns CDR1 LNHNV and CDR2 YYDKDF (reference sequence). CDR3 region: CATRRGVDSNQPQHF. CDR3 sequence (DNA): TGTGCCACCCGTCGGGGCGTTGATAGCAATCAGCCCCAGCATTTT.

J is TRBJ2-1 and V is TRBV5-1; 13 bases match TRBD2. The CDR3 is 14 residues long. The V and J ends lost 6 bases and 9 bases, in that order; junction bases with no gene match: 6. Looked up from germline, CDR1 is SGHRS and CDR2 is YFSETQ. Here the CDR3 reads CASNGLAGDGEQFF. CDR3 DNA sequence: TGCGCCAGCAACGGACTAGCGGGAGACGGTGAGCAGTTCTTC.